These 27 T cell receptor beta chains originate from one sample sequenced in a study of T cells after yellow fever vaccination. TCRdb reanalysed the 5' RACE reads using MiXCR and keeps one entry per CDR3 protein. The sample lists some 500,000 distinct CDR3 sequences, roughly 13% seen once, with more than 12% in the top ten. The source material was PBMCs, sampled on the day of the yellow fever booster vaccination. All receptors derive from a man aged 30 to 45 who received the YFV17D yellow fever vaccine.

This clonotype was seen a few times. The gene calls are TRBV10-2 and TRBJ1-1, with no clear D. The V end lost 2 bases, the J end lost 3 bases, and 1 base lay between the germline ends. Germline lookup yields CDR1 WSHSY and CDR2 SAAADI. The CDR3 runs to 11 residues. The CDR3 spells CASSEHTEAFF. The CDR3 bases are TGCGCCAGCAGTGAGCACACTGAAGCTTTCTTT.

This chain connects TRBV18 to TRBJ2-5, with TRBD1 as a possible D gene (5 bases). V was clipped by 4 bases and J by 3 bases, with 15 bases between them. The germline gives CDR1 KGHSH, CDR2 LQKENI. The CDR3 length is 15 residues. The CDR3 DNA sequence: TGTGCCAGCTCACTGGGGCTTAGTGGTGAAGAGACCCAGTACTTC. Protein product: CASSLGLSGEETQYF.

V is TRBV27 and J is TRBJ1-2; 7 bases are a match to TRBD1. V lost 5 bases, J lost 0 bases, and 3 bases stayed unmatched. Per germline, CDR1 MNHEY and CDR2 SMNVEV (reference sequence). The CDR3 is 14 residues long. CDR3: CASSKQGPNYGYTF. The CDR3 region has the DNA TGTGCCAGCAGTAAACAGGGGCCTAACTATGGCTACACCTTC.

This clonotype was seen at least ten times. The rearrangement uses TRBV20-1 and TRBJ1-6, with D perhaps TRBD1 (5 bases). This CDR3 is 12 amino acids long. The germline gives CDR1 DFQATT, CDR2 SNEGSKA (reference sequence). Between the trimmed V and J ends, which lost 4 bases and 9 bases, there was a span of 10 bases. For the CDR3, the DNA is TGCAGTGCTACAGGGCCGGGTTCACCCCTCCACTTT. Amino acids: CSATGPGSPLHF.

V is TRBV6-5 and J is TRBJ2-7; D gene unclear. The germline V gene has CDR1 MNHEY and CDR2 SVGAGI. V gave up 0 bases and J gave up 4 bases, with 10 bases separating them. The CDR3 runs 14 residues. Here the CDR3 DNA reads TGTGCCAGCAGTTACTCCCCCGCCCCATACGAGCAGTACTTC. It codes for CASSYSPAPYEQYF.

The V gene is TRBV9, the J gene TRBJ2-7; TRBD2 might be the D (6 bases). The CDR3 has 12 residues. V lost 7 bases, J lost 3 bases, and 11 bases lay in between. The V gene's germline CDR1 is SGDLS and CDR2 YYNGEE. CDR3 protein: CASGDGSYEQYF. DNA for the CDR3: TGTGCCAGCGGAGACGGGAGCTACGAGCAGTACTTC.

There are a few counts of this clonotype. The rearrangement uses TRBV12-3 or TRBV12-4 and TRBJ1-2; D remains unclear. With 6 bases removed from V and 7 bases from J, the gap between germline ends came to 9 bases. CDR3 length equals 11 residues. CDR3 region: CASRAIRGYTF. The CDR3 nucleotides are TGTGCCAGCAGGGCTATCCGTGGCTACACCTTC.

There are a few counts of this clonotype. The chain recombines TRBV2 with TRBJ1-5; D is ambiguous. V was clipped by 4 bases and J by 0 bases, with 7 bases between them. The CDR3 has 14 amino acids. The V gene's germline CDR1 is SNHLY and CDR2 FYNNEI. Written as DNA, the CDR3 is TGTGCCAGCAGTGTCGACTTTAGCAATCAGCCCCAGCATTTT. It yields the protein CASSVDFSNQPQHF.

In this sample, this clonotype turned up many times. J is TRBJ2-7 and V is TRBV25-1; the D is unclear. Trimming took 7 bases from V and 3 from J, leaving 7 bases between them. Germline V lookup: CDR1 MGHDK, CDR2 SYGVNS. This CDR3 contains 11 residues. CDR3 sequence (DNA): TGTGCCAGCATGGAAAGCTACGAGCAGTACTTC. Translating it yields CASMESYEQYF.

This clonotype was counted a few times. CDR3 sequence: CASAGAGYNEQFF. CDR3 nucleotides: TGTGCCAGTGCAGGGGCAGGTTACAATGAGCAGTTCTTC. The chain recombines TRBV19 with TRBJ2-1; possible D gene TRBD1, 6 bases. The V end was cut by 8 bases, the J end by 4 bases, with 12 bases between. This CDR3 comprises 13 residues. Looked up from germline, CDR1 is LNHDA and CDR2 is SQIVND (reference sequence). The full variable domain, in which reference TRBV19 and TRBJ2-1 provide the parts outside the CDR3, is DGGITQSPKYLFRKEGQNVTLSCEQNLNHDAMYWYRQDPGQGLRLIYYSQIVNDFQKGDIAEGYSVSREKKESFPLTVTSAQKNPTAFYLCASAGAGYNEQFFGPGTRLTVL.

V is TRBV7-6 and J is TRBJ1-4; unclear D gene. CDR3 size: 16 residues. Germline values: CDR1 SGHVS, CDR2 FNYEAQ. V was pared by 1 base and J by 0 bases, with 9 bases between. The CDR3 region is CASSLGRPATNEKLFF. The DNA of the CDR3 is TGTGCCAGCAGCTTAGGCAGGCCTGCAACTAATGAAAAACTGTTTTTT.

This chain links TRBV3-1 with TRBJ2-7; D possibly uses TRBD1 or TRBD2 (5 bases each). Germline V CDR1 and CDR2: LGHDT, YNNKEL (reference sequence). V was clipped by 6 bases and J by 2 bases, with 11 bases between them. The CDR3 has 13 amino acids. The CDR3 sequence is CASSRQRAYEQYF. CDR3 nucleotides: TGTGCCAGCAGTCGACAGAGGGCCTACGAGCAGTACTTC.

This CDR3 reads CASSLAPGQGSPGELFF. CDR3 coding DNA: TGCGCCAGCAGCCTGGCGCCGGGACAGGGGAGTCCCGGGGAGCTGTTTTTT. The rearrangement joins TRBV4-3 to TRBJ2-2, with 10 positions matching TRBD1. The CDR3 has 17 amino acids. J gave up 6 bases and V 4 bases, and 11 bases lay outside the gene matches. The germline CDR1 and CDR2 sequences are LGHNA and YSLEER.

This sequence joins TRBV18 and TRBJ2-2; maybe TRBD1 (6 bases). V lost 6 bases and J 0 bases, leaving 11 bases between the germline ends. This CDR3 comprises 15 residues. Germline V gives CDR1 KGHSH, CDR2 LQKENI. The CDR3 sequence: CASSTGTPNTGELFF. The CDR3 region has the DNA TGTGCCAGCTCCACCGGGACACCGAACACCGGGGAGCTGTTTTTT.

This clonotype came up many times. V gene TRBV20-1 combines with J gene TRBJ1-2; TRBD1 might be the D (6 bases). Trimming shortened V by 3 bases and J by 7 bases, and 15 bases separated the two germline ends. This CDR3 contains 13 residues. Germline assignment: CDR1 DFQATT and CDR2 SNEGSKA (reference sequence). CDR3 residues: CSASVQGTVGYTF. The CDR3 bases are TGCAGTGCTAGTGTACAGGGAACGGTTGGCTACACCTTC.

This rearrangement joins TRBV5-1 to TRBJ2-4; 7 nucleotides agree with TRBD1. The germline CDR1 and CDR2 sequences are SGHRS and YFSETQ. The CDR3 loop spans 18 amino acids. The J segment lost 0 bases and the V segment lost 0 bases, leaving 9 bases of the junction unmatched. CDR3 nucleotide sequence: TGCGCCAGCAGCTTGGGGCCCGGGACAGAGACAGCCAAAAACATTCAGTACTTC. As protein: CASSLGPGTETAKNIQYF.

This CDR3 reads CATSTRTMLTNEQFF. DNA of the CDR3: TGTGCCACCAGCACTAGGACCATGTTAACGAATGAGCAGTTCTTC. The rearrangement links TRBV15 to TRBJ2-1, with D uncertain. The V gene's germline CDR1 is LNHNV and CDR2 YYDKDF (reference sequence). The CDR3 runs to 15 residues. V lost 4 bases and J lost 7, with 17 bases in between.

CDR3 nucleotide sequence: TGCGCCAGCAGCCCCCCTGCGGGAGCTGGTTTGGAGACCCAGTACTTC. Translated: CASSPPAGAGLETQYF. V and J are TRBV5-1 and TRBJ2-5, with 7 bases that match TRBD2. Germline V gene data show CDR1 as SGHRS and CDR2 as YFSETQ. The CDR3 has 16 residues. Unmatched junction bases numbered 14, after V lost 4 bases and J lost 5 bases.

This chain links TRBV29-1 with TRBJ2-1, with 9 bases aligning to TRBD1. The CDR3 is made up of 14 amino acids. V trimming: 6 bases; J trimming: 4 bases; junction bases outside the gene matches: 7. Germline V gives CDR1 SQVTM, CDR2 ANQGSEA. The CDR3: CSVMGTGWYNEQFF. The DNA for the CDR3 is TGCAGCGTGATGGGGACAGGGTGGTACAATGAGCAGTTCTTC.

This clonotype was counted only a few times. The chain joins TRBV12-3 or TRBV12-4 to TRBJ2-7, with 12 positions matching TRBD2. CDR3 size: 16 residues. The V and J ends lost 1 base and 2 bases, in that order; junction bases with no gene match: 3. CDR3 DNA sequence: TGTGCCAGCAGTTTAGGTGCTAGCGGGAGGGCCTACGAGCAGTACTTC. Translated: CASSLGASGRAYEQYF.

There are a few counts of this clonotype. The chain employs TRBV6-2 or TRBV6-3 and TRBJ2-5; no firm D call. The CDR3 runs 13 residues. Germline CDR1 MNHEY, CDR2 SVGEGT. Trimming took 7 bases from V and 1 from J, leaving 10 bases between them. As DNA, the CDR3 is TGTGCCAGCACCCCATATAGCCAAGAGACCCAGTACTTC. Protein: CASTPYSQETQYF.

J is TRBJ2-5 and V is TRBV25-1, with D tentatively TRBD2 (5 bases). Germline V gene lookup returns CDR1 MGHDK and CDR2 SYGVNS. Trimming cost V 3 bases and J 6 bases, with 11 bases left between them. The CDR3 runs 13 residues. The CDR3 loop is CASSERAAKTQYF. The CDR3 nucleotides are TGTGCCAGCAGTGAGAGGGCAGCGAAGACCCAGTACTTC.

A few counts support this clonotype. This chain connects TRBV15 to TRBJ2-4; 10 nucleotides match TRBD1. The CDR3 runs 15 residues. Germline V CDR1 and CDR2: LNHNV, YYDKDF (reference sequence). V was pared by 0 bases and J by 8 bases, with 4 bases of the junction left unmatched. The CDR3, as DNA: TGTGCCACCAGCAGAGAGGACAGGGGGTTTGACATTCAGTACTTC. Translating gives CATSREDRGFDIQYF.

This clonotype was observed many times. The J gene is TRBJ1-4, the V gene TRBV20-1; D not resolved. The CDR3 covers 12 residues. Germline CDR1 DFQATT, CDR2 SNEGSKA (reference sequence). V gave up 3 bases and J gave up 8 bases, with 10 bases separating them. The CDR3 bases are TGCAGTGCTAGGTCGGCTCAAGAAAAACTGTTTTTT. The encoded protein is CSARSAQEKLFF.

The sample holds a few counts of this clonotype. The CDR3 nucleotides read TGTGCCAGCAGTTACAATACCCCTAGCACAGATACGCAGTATTTT. It yields the protein CASSYNTPSTDTQYF. This chain connects TRBV6-5 to TRBJ2-3; D remains ambiguous. Trimming left V 2 bases short and J 0 bases short, with 9 bases between. The CDR3 is 15 amino acids. Germline CDR1 reads MNHEY; CDR2 reads SVGAGI.

J is TRBJ1-2 and V is TRBV29-1; no clear D. The V end was cut by 6 bases, the J end by 8 bases, with 13 bases between. The CDR3 is 11 amino acids. Germline V lookup: CDR1 SQVTM, CDR2 ANQGSEA. Here the CDR3 DNA reads TGCAGCGTCGCCGGTGGAGAGGGCTACACCTTC. Translating gives CSVAGGEGYTF.

This clonotype has a handful of counts. The chain joins TRBV21-1 to TRBJ2-7. TRBV21-1 is deemed a pseudogene. This CDR3 spans 12 amino acids. This CDR3 reads CAKTGTSYEQYF. CDR3 DNA sequence: TGTGCCAAGACCGGGACCTCCTACGAGCAGTACTTC.